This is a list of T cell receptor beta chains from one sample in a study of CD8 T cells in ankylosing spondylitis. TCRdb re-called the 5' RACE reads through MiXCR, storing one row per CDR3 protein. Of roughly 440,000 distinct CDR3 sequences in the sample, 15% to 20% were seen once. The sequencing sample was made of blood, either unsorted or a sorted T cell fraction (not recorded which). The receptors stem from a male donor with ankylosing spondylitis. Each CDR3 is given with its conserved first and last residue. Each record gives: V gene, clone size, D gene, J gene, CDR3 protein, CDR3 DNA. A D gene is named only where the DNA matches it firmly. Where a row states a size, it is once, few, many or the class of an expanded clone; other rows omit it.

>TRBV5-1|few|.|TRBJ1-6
CASSLLADRRWDSPLHF
TGCGCCAGCAGCTTGTTGGCCGATAGGCGATGGGATTCACCCCTCCACTTT
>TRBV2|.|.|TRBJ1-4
CASIRSGFGEKLFF
TGTGCCAGCATCCGATCGGGGTTTGGTGAAAAACTGTTTTTT
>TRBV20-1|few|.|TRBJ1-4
CSGEDNEKLFF
TGCAGTGGGGAAGATAATGAAAAACTGTTTTTT
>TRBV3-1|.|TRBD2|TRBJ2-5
CASSLGLAGLETQYF
TGTGCCAGCAGCCTGGGACTAGCGGGGTTGGAGACCCAGTACTTC
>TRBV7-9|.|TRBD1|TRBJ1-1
CASSLVGTGAMNTEAFF
TGTGCCAGCAGCTTAGTAGGGACAGGGGCGATGAACACTGAAGCTTTCTTT
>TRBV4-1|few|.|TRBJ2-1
CASSQGGTRAYNEQFF
TGCGCCAGCAGCCAAGGCGGGACCCGAGCTTACAATGAGCAGTTCTTC
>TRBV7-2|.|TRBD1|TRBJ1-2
CASSLMGQGYGYTF
TGTGCCAGCAGCTTAATGGGACAGGGTTATGGCTACACCTTC
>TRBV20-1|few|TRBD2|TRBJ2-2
CSARGSGGADWNTGELFF
TGCAGTGCTAGAGGTAGCGGGGGCGCGGACTGGAACACCGGGGAGCTGTTTTTT
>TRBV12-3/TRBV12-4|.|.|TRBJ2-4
CASSSNRVASDIQYF
TGTGCCAGCAGTTCGAACAGGGTAGCCTCGGACATTCAGTACTTC
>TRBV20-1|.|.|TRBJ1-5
CSARDQTGLQPQHF
TGCAGTGCTAGGGATCAGACAGGTTTGCAGCCCCAGCATTTT
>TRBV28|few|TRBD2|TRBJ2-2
CASSLWALRTSGGNTGELFF
TGTGCCAGCAGTTTATGGGCCCTAAGGACTAGCGGGGGCAACACCGGGGAGCTGTTTTTT
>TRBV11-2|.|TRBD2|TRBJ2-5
CASSLSPVGTSGRAQETQYF
TGTGCCAGCAGCTTAAGCCCGGTCGGGACTAGCGGGAGGGCCCAGGAGACCCAGTACTTC
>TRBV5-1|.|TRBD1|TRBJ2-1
CASQGAREQFF
TGCGCCAGTCAGGGGGCTCGGGAGCAGTTCTTC
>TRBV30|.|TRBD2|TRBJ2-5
CAWSDTSGVWTQYF
TGTGCCTGGAGTGATACTAGCGGTGTTTGGACCCAGTACTTC
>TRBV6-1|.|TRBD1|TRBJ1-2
CASSALPGTDYGYTF
TGTGCCAGTAGCGCGCTACCAGGGACAGACTATGGCTACACCTTC
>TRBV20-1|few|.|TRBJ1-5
CSASPGPSRPQHF
TGCAGTGCTAGTCCGGGGCCGTCGAGGCCCCAGCATTTT
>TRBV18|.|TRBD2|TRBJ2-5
CASSPRREGTQYF
TGTGCCAGCTCACCACGGAGGGAGGGGACCCAGTACTTC
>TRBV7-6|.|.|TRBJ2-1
CASSLVGGESYNEQFF
TGTGCCAGCAGCTTAGTCGGAGGAGAGTCCTACAATGAGCAGTTCTTC
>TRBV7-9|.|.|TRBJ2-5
CASSSWGAGQETQYF
TGTGCCAGCAGCAGTTGGGGGGCAGGGCAAGAGACCCAGTACTTC
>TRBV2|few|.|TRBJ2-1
CASSSGVGEQFF
TGTGCCAGCAGTTCAGGGGTGGGGGAGCAGTTCTTC
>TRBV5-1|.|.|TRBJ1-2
CASSSLGSEGGYTF
TGCGCCAGCAGCTCGCTCGGATCCGAGGGGGGCTACACCTTC
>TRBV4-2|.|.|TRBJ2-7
CASSQDTGDTYEQYF
TGTGCCAGCAGCCAAGATACGGGGGATACCTACGAGCAGTACTTC
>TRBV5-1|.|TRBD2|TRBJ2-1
CASSSSPRGLAGVFSYNEQFF
TGCGCCAGCAGCAGCTCCCCCCGGGGACTAGCGGGAGTTTTTTCCTACAATGAGCAGTTCTTC
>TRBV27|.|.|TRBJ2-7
CASGVLGGSYEQYF
TGTGCCAGCGGGGTTTTAGGGGGGTCCTACGAGCAGTACTTC
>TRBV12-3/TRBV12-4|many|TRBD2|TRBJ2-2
CASSRAGVGTGELFF
TGTGCCAGCAGCCGAGCGGGAGTGGGCACCGGGGAGCTGTTTTTT
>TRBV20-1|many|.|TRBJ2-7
CSAPDLRGRQYF
TGCAGTGCACCCGATCTCCGGGGAAGGCAGTACTTC
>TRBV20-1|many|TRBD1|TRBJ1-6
CSAPAPGGYTSYNSPLHF
TGCAGTGCTCCCGCCCCAGGGGGCTATACCTCCTATAATTCACCCCTCCACTTT
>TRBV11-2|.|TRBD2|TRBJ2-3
CASSTRTSGADTQYF
TGTGCCAGCAGCACCCGGACTAGCGGGGCAGATACGCAGTATTTT
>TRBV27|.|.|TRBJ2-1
CASSPLAGRVNEQFF
TGTGCCAGCAGTCCCCTCGCCGGCAGGGTCAATGAGCAGTTCTTC
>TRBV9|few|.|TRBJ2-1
CASSAGGAGSSYNEQFF
TGTGCCAGCAGCGCTGGCGGGGCGGGGAGCTCCTACAATGAGCAGTTCTTC
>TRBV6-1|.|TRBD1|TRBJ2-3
CASRPRDRGTDTQYF
TGTGCCAGCAGACCGCGGGACAGGGGCACAGATACGCAGTATTTT
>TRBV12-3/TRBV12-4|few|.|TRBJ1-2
CASSSFWGGRVRGYTF
TGTGCCAGCAGTTCCTTTTGGGGGGGCCGTGTTCGTGGCTACACCTTC
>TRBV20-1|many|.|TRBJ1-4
CSASTNEKLFF
TGCAGTGCTTCAACGAATGAAAAACTGTTTTTT
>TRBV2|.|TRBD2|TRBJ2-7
CASSEKMGLGYEQYF
TGTGCCAGCAGTGAAAAAATGGGACTAGGGTACGAGCAGTACTTC
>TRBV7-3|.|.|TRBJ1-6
CASSPEGWNSPLHF
TGTGCCAGCAGCCCAGAGGGATGGAATTCACCCCTCCACTTT
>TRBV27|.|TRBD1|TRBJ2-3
CASSRRTGADTQYF
TGTGCCAGCAGCCGGAGGACAGGGGCAGATACGCAGTATTTT